These T cell receptor beta chains were read from a single sample in a study of blood T cell repertoires in COVID-19. The protocol was immunoSEQ multiplex PCR, while the TCRdb copy is restricted to in-frame clones and leaves out a portion. Here the sample spans around 300,000 clones, around 90% being singletons. Source material: peripheral blood. The source of these receptors is a woman in her thirties or forties who had recovered from COVID-19. CDR3s include the opening cysteine and the closing phenylalanine or tryptophan. A D gene is named only where the DNA matches it firmly. Not every row has a clone size; where given, it reads once, few, many or a size class.

clone_size | j_call | d_call | v_call | cdr3_aa | cdr3_nt
once | TRBJ1-5 | - | TRBV30 | CAWSVPGSYSNQPQHF | TGTGCCTGGAGTGTCCCAGGGTCCTACAGCAATCAGCCCCAGCATTTT
- | TRBJ2-2 | - | TRBV3-1/TRBV3-2 | CASSQAGGYAGELFF | TGTGCCAGCAGCCAAGCTGGGGGGTACGCCGGGGAGCTGTTTTTT
- | TRBJ1-6 | - | TRBV6-1 | CASSEAGINSPLHF | TGTGCCAGCAGTGAGGCAGGGATTAATTCACCCCTCCACTTT
- | TRBJ1-1 | - | TRBV18 | CASSPLERNTEAFF | TGTGCCAGCTCACCACTAGAAAGGAACACTGAAGCTTTCTTT
- | TRBJ2-3 | - | TRBV5-1 | CASSLSSPSTDTQYF | TGCGCCAGCAGCTTATCTAGCCCTAGCACAGATACGCAGTATTTT
- | TRBJ2-2 | TRBD2 | TRBV6-1 | CASSEVVGLAVTGELFF | TGTGCCAGCAGTGAAGTTGTGGGACTAGCAGTCACCGGGGAGCTGTTTTTT
few | TRBJ1-1 | TRBD1 | TRBV29-1 | CSVVGTVNTEAFF | TGCAGCGTTGTAGGGACAGTGAACACTGAAGCTTTCTTT
- | TRBJ1-4 | - | TRBV14 | CASSQNSATNEKLFF | TGTGCCAGCAGCCAGAACAGTGCAACTAATGAAAAACTGTTTTTT
once | TRBJ2-7 | - | TRBV2 | CASSEGRGTYEQYF | TGTGCCAGCAGTGAAGGCAGGGGTACCTACGAGCAGTACTTC
- | TRBJ2-2 | TRBD2 | TRBV5-1 | CASSLDGRGPTGELFF | TGCGCCAGCAGCTTGGACGGGAGGGGACCTACCGGGGAGCTGTTTTTT
- | TRBJ2-5 | - | TRBV7-9 | CASSFPLGGREETQYF | TGTGCCAGCAGCTTCCCTCTCGGGGGGCGCGAGGAGACCCAGTACTTC
- | TRBJ1-5 | - | TRBV15 | CATSVQGDQPQHF | TGTGCCACCAGCGTACAGGGAGATCAGCCCCAGCATTTT
- | TRBJ1-1 | - | TRBV6-5 | CASSLDLNTEAFF | TGTGCCAGCAGCCTTGACTTGAACACTGAAGCTTTCTTT
- | TRBJ2-3 | TRBD2 | TRBV3-1/TRBV3-2 | CASSQMTSGTDTQYF | TGTGCCAGCAGCCAGATGACTAGCGGCACAGATACGCAGTATTTT
- | TRBJ2-1 | TRBD2 | TRBV7-9 | CASSPRAGDEYNEQFF | TGTGCCAGCAGCCCACGCGCGGGAGACGAATACAATGAGCAGTTCTTC
- | TRBJ2-3 | TRBD1 | TRBV7-9 | CASSPRTGTTDTQYF | TGTGCCAGCAGCCCGCGGACAGGGACCACAGATACGCAGTATTTT
- | TRBJ2-5 | - | TRBV5-4 | CASSLAPGQETQYF | TGTGCCAGCAGCTTGGCCCCGGGACAAGAGACCCAGTACTTC
- | TRBJ1-5 | TRBD1 | TRBV18 | CASSPGQGNNQPQHF | TGTGCCAGCTCACCTGGACAGGGAAACAATCAGCCCCAGCATTTT
- | TRBJ2-1 | - | TRBV6-6 | CASSPPSGNYNEQFF | TGTGCCAGCAGTCCCCCCAGCGGAAACTACAATGAGCAGTTCTTC
- | TRBJ1-2 | - | TRBV4-2 | CASSQELNYGYTF | TGTGCCAGCAGCCAAGAACTAAACTATGGCTACACCTTC
- | TRBJ1-1 | - | TRBV5-1 | CASSLESGNTEAFF | TGCGCCAGCAGCTTGGAGTCAGGGAACACTGAAGCTTTCTTT
- | TRBJ2-7 | - | TRBV4-2 | CASSQDAGTGLPYEQYF | TGTGCCAGCAGCCAAGATGCAGGGACTGGGTTGCCCTACGAGCAGTACTTC
- | TRBJ1-4 | - | TRBV6-5 | CASRAQGTNEKLFF | TGTGCCAGCAGAGCACAGGGCACGAATGAAAAACTGTTTTTT
- | TRBJ2-7 | TRBD1 | TRBV2 | CASSEALIRGSSYEQYF | TGTGCCAGCAGTGAAGCGCTTATCAGGGGGAGCTCCTACGAGCAGTACTTC
- | TRBJ1-5 | - | TRBV3-1/TRBV3-2 | CASSQGQSNQPQHF | TGTGCCAGCAGCCAAGGACAGTCCAATCAGCCCCAGCATTTT
- | TRBJ2-7 | - | TRBV5-8 | CASSSQAPSRYEQYF | TGTGCCAGCAGCTCCCAGGCCCCCAGCCGCTACGAGCAGTACTTC
- | TRBJ1-1 | TRBD1 | TRBV19 | CASSFDRGNTEAFF | TGTGCCAGTAGTTTTGACAGGGGAAACACTGAAGCTTTCTTT
- | TRBJ1-2 | - | TRBV5-1 | CASSPYWGQGYGYTF | TGCGCCAGCAGCCCCTACTGGGGGCAGGGGTATGGCTACACCTTC
- | TRBJ1-1 | - | TRBV7-9 | CASSSDKTAEAFF | TGTGCCAGCAGCTCGGACAAGACCGCTGAAGCTTTCTTT
- | TRBJ1-1 | - | TRBV10-3 | CAISEQVNTEAFF | TGTGCCATCAGTGAACAGGTGAACACTGAAGCTTTCTTT
- | TRBJ1-2 | TRBD1 | TRBV9 | CASGDRGYGYTF | TGTGCCAGCGGAGACAGGGGCTATGGCTACACCTTC
- | TRBJ2-2 | - | TRBV30 | CAWSSTGELFF | TGTGCCTGGTCCTCGACCGGGGAGCTGTTTTTT
- | TRBJ2-2 | TRBD1 | TRBV28 | CASSSTGAINTGELFF | TGTGCCAGCAGCTCTACAGGGGCGATAAACACCGGGGAGCTGTTTTTT
- | TRBJ2-7 | TRBD2 | TRBV6-1 | CASSEGTSRSYEQYF | TGTGCCAGCAGTGAAGGGACTAGCCGCTCCTACGAGCAGTACTTC
once | TRBJ2-7 | TRBD2 | TRBV6-1 | CASGNGGDYEQYF | TGTGCCAGTGGAAATGGGGGGGACTACGAGCAGTACTTC
- | TRBJ2-7 | - | TRBV7-2 | CASSQSGLGYRGEQYF | TGTGCCAGCAGCCAAAGCGGATTGGGGTACCGTGGCGAGCAGTACTTC
- | TRBJ2-2 | - | TRBV10-1 | CASTAGLLNTGELFF | TGCGCCAGCACCGCGGGACTTCTGAACACCGGGGAGCTGTTTTTT
- | TRBJ1-1 | TRBD1 | TRBV19 | CASSQPTGTQAFF | TGTGCCAGTAGTCAGCCGACAGGGACGCAAGCTTTCTTT
few | TRBJ1-1 | - | TRBV6-2/TRBV6-3 | CASSTYGTEAFF | TGTGCCAGCAGTACCTACGGCACTGAAGCTTTCTTT
- | TRBJ2-3 | TRBD1 | TRBV28 | CASSLRQGILGADTQYF | TGTGCCAGCAGTTTAAGACAGGGAATATTAGGCGCAGATACGCAGTATTTT
- | TRBJ1-4 | TRBD1 | TRBV5-1 | CASSLASRDRGEKLFF | TGCGCCAGCAGCTTGGCCTCACGGGACAGGGGCGAAAAACTGTTTTTT
once | TRBJ2-1 | - | TRBV4-2 | CASSQDQVGSYNEQFF | TGTGCCAGCAGCCAAGATCAGGTAGGCTCCTACAATGAGCAGTTCTTC
- | TRBJ2-7 | TRBD2 | TRBV3-1/TRBV3-2 | CASSHTGTSGSYEQYF | TGTGCCAGCAGCCACACCGGGACTAGCGGTTCCTACGAGCAGTACTTC
- | TRBJ2-3 | TRBD2 | TRBV18 | CASSPLAGVGDTQYF | TGTGCCAGCTCACCCCTCGCGGGAGTGGGGGATACGCAGTATTTT
once | TRBJ2-7 | TRBD2 | TRBV5-1 | CASSLGSGSSYEQYF | TGCGCCAGCAGCTTGGGTAGCGGGAGTTCATACGAGCAGTACTTC
- | TRBJ2-5 | TRBD2 | TRBV27 | CASSGLAGGKETQYF | TGTGCCAGCAGTGGACTAGCGGGAGGGAAAGAGACCCAGTACTTC
- | TRBJ2-1 | TRBD1 | TRBV5-1 | CASSAGQGRDEQFF | TGCGCCAGCAGCGCAGGACAGGGCAGGGATGAGCAGTTCTTC
- | TRBJ1-6 | - | TRBV19 | CASTASELGNSPLHF | TGTGCCAGTACCGCGTCCGAGCTCGGTAATTCACCCCTCCACTTT
- | TRBJ2-7 | TRBD1 | TRBV28 | CASSFIGTGGYEQYF | TGTGCCAGCAGTTTTATCGGGACAGGGGGCTACGAGCAGTACTTC
- | TRBJ2-2 | TRBD1 | TRBV3-1/TRBV3-2 | CASRATGTVNTGELFF | TGTGCCAGCAGGGCAACCGGGACAGTCAACACCGGGGAGCTGTTTTTT
- | TRBJ1-2 | TRBD1 | TRBV9 | CASSVRQGYNYGYTF | TGTGCCAGCAGCGTAAGACAGGGGTACAACTATGGCTACACCTTC
- | TRBJ2-1 | TRBD2 | TRBV19 | CASSISGGRGNEQFF | TGTGCCAGTAGTATCTCTGGCGGGAGAGGGAATGAGCAGTTCTTC
- | TRBJ1-3 | TRBD1 | TRBV9 | CASSVDRDQSRGGNTIYF | TGTGCCAGCAGCGTCGACAGGGACCAATCCAGGGGAGGAAACACCATATATTTT
- | TRBJ2-7 | TRBD2 | TRBV11-3 | CASSSWGLAGESPSYEQYF | TGTGCCAGCAGCTCCTGGGGACTAGCGGGAGAATCCCCCTCCTACGAGCAGTACTTC
once | TRBJ2-7 | TRBD2 | TRBV19 | CASSPRDSGSMSYEQYF | TGTGCCAGTAGTCCGCGGGATAGCGGGAGTATGTCCTACGAGCAGTACTTC
- | TRBJ2-7 | TRBD2 | TRBV10-2 | CASTEESSGSYEQYF | TGCGCCAGCACCGAGGAAAGTAGCGGGAGTTACGAGCAGTACTTC
- | TRBJ1-2 | - | TRBV9 | CASSAQQGPQGLCTF | TGTGCCAGCAGCGCCCAGCAGGGACCTCAGGGACTGTGCACCTTC